This note documents a single T cell receptor (beta chain) sequence. The data stem from a study of blood T cell repertoires in COVID-19. Study information: Italy, Spain and the United States were the sources of the convalescent and acute COVID-19 samples. The cDNA or gDNA used as material had been derived from T cells, B-cell-depleted T cells, or PBMCs.

Original methodology: For nucleated cells, counts were estimated from reference gene primer amplification. TCRdb's copy holds only in-frame clones and misses some; the assay was immunoSEQ multiplex PCR. V, J and clone size were drawn from that table, and D and trimming were deduced from the DNA. The profile shows more than 45,000 clones, about nine tenths of them singletons. The sample was peripheral blood. The origin of this receptor is a man in his sixties with acute or convalescent COVID-19.

The CDR3 DNA is TGTGCCAGCAGTTACTTTCAGGATCGCTCTGGAAACACCATATATTTT. Protein product: CASSYFQDRSGNTIYF. The rearrangement links TRBV6-6 to TRBJ1-3; no clear D. Germline CDR1 MNHNY, CDR2 SVGAGI (reference sequence). The length of the CDR3 is 16 residues. The germline V and J ends were trimmed by 1 base and 0 bases, with 10 bases remaining between them.